The source of this TCR beta chain is a study of T cell changes during pregnancy in multiple sclerosis. Sequencing was performed with immunoSEQ multiplex PCR; in TCRdb, only in-frame clones are kept and a portion is missing. The data contain just under 80,000 clones, roughly 95% of them singletons. This CDR3 comprises 13 residues. Germline V gives CDR1 SGHNT, CDR2 YENEEA. The ends were cut back, 0 bases at V and 5 bases at J, with 7 bases in the middle. The chain recombines TRBV11-3 with TRBJ2-5; D is possibly TRBD2 (5 bases). This receptor was taken from a female donor in good health, enrolled as a control in a pregnancy study. The sequences come from peripheral blood, collected in the second trimester of pregnancy. The CDR3 loop is CASSLEGGETQYF. The CDR3 DNA reads as TGTGCCAGCAGCTTAGAGGGCGGGGAGACCCAGTACTTC.